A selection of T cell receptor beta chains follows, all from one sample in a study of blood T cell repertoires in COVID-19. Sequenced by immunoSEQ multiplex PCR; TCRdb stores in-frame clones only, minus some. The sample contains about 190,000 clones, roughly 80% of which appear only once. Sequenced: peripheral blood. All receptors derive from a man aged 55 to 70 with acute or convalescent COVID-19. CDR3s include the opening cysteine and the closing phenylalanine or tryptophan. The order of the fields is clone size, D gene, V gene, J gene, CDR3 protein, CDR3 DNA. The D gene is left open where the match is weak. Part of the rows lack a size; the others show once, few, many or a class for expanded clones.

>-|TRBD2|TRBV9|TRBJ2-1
CASSVGLAGGNEQFF
TGTGCCAGCAGCGTAGGACTAGCGGGAGGGAATGAGCAGTTCTTC
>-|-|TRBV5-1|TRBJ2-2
CASSLGLQGNTGELFF
TGCGCCAGCAGCTTAGGTCTACAGGGAAACACCGGGGAGCTGTTTTTT
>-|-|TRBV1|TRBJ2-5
CTSSPAPGLEETQYF
TGCACCAGCAGCCCCGCCCCGGGACTAGAAGAGACCCAGTACTTC
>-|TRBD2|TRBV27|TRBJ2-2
CASSPRLAANTGELFF
TGTGCCAGCAGTCCGCGACTAGCGGCGAACACCGGGGAGCTGTTTTTT
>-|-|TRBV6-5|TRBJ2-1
CASGGTPYSEQFF
TGTGCCAGCGGGGGGACGCCCTACAGTGAGCAGTTCTTC
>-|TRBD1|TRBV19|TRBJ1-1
CASSVGQGGNTEAFF
TGTGCCAGTAGTGTTGGACAGGGTGGGAACACTGAAGCTTTCTTT
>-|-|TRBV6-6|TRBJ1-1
CASTAGFTNTEAFF
TGTGCCAGCACGGCAGGGTTTACGAACACTGAAGCTTTCTTT
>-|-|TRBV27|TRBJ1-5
CASSLRLSRGGLAQPQHF
TGTGCCAGCAGTTTACGTCTAAGTCGGGGGGGCCTAGCTCAGCCCCAGCATTTT
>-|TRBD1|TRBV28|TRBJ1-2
CASSPLTGGPYGYTF
TGTGCCAGCAGTCCTTTAACAGGGGGCCCCTATGGCTACACCTTC
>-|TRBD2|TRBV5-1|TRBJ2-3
CASSPGLPTDTQYF
TGCGCCAGCAGCCCGGGACTACCCACAGATACGCAGTATTTT
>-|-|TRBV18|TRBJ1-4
CASSQTATNEKLFF
TGTGCCAGCTCACAGACTGCAACTAATGAAAAACTGTTTTTT
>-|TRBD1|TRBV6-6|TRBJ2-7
CASSPGQGINEQYF
TGTGCCAGCAGCCCGGGACAGGGTATCAACGAGCAGTACTTC
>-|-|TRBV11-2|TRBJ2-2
CASSPMTGGTGELFF
TGTGCCAGCAGCCCGATGACAGGTGGCACCGGGGAGCTGTTTTTT
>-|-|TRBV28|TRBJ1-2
CASSLQSQGGIGYTF
TGTGCCAGCAGTTTACAATCCCAGGGTGGGATTGGCTACACCTTC
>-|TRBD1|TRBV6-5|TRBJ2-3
CASSDRESFTDTQYF
TGTGCCAGCAGCGACAGGGAAAGTTTCACAGATACGCAGTATTTT
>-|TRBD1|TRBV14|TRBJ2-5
CASSRLGAGGKETQYF
TGTGCCAGCAGCCGCCTGGGGGCAGGGGGTAAAGAGACCCAGTACTTC
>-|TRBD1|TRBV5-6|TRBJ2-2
CASSYRGSTGELFF
TGTGCCAGCAGCTACAGGGGAAGTACCGGGGAGCTGTTTTTT
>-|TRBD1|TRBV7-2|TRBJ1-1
CASSLLTGGAWDTEAFF
TGTGCCAGCAGCCTCCTGACAGGGGGCGCTTGGGACACTGAAGCTTTCTTT
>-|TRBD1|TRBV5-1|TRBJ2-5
CASSLGLGTGAQETQYF
TGCGCCAGCAGCTTGGGGCTCGGGACAGGGGCCCAAGAGACCCAGTACTTC
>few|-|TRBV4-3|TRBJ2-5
CASSQSQGYQETQYF
TGCGCCAGCAGCCAATCGCAGGGTTACCAAGAGACCCAGTACTTC
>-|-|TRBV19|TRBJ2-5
CASSIYASSQETQYF
TGTGCCAGTAGTATTTATGCTAGCAGCCAAGAGACCCAGTACTTC
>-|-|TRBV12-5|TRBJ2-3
CASGLTGSDTQYF
TGTGCTAGTGGTTTGACAGGGTCAGATACGCAGTATTTT
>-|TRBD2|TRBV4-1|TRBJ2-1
CASSRALAGGDYNEQFF
TGCGCCAGCAGCCGTGCCCTAGCGGGGGGGGACTACAATGAGCAGTTCTTC
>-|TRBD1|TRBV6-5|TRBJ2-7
CASSYEVGTVTYEQYF
TGTGCCAGCAGTTACGAGGTGGGGACAGTTACCTACGAGCAGTACTTC
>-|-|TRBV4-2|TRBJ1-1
CASSPPTVIQNTEAFF
TGTGCCAGCAGCCCACCGACAGTCATTCAGAACACTGAAGCTTTCTTT
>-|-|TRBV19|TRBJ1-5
CASSIQGKPNQPQHF
TGTGCCAGTAGTATTCAGGGCAAACCAAATCAGCCCCAGCATTTT
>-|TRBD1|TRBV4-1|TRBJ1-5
CASSQPNRGRINQPQHF
TGCGCCAGCAGCCAGCCTAACAGGGGACGGATAAATCAGCCCCAGCATTTT
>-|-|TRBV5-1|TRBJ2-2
CASSLGSAYTGELFF
TGCGCCAGCAGCCTCGGTTCAGCGTACACCGGGGAGCTGTTTTTT
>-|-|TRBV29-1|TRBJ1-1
CSVRRQTNTEAFF
TGCAGCGTTAGGAGACAGACGAACACTGAAGCTTTCTTT
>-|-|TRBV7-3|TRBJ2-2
CASSFVANTGELFF
TGTGCCAGCAGCTTTGTAGCGAACACCGGGGAGCTGTTTTTT
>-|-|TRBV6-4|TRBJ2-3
CASSAISGSTDTQYF
TGTGCCAGCAGCGCCATTAGCGGAAGCACAGATACGCAGTATTTT
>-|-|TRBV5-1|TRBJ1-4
CASTPDRLNEKLFF
TGCGCCAGCACCCCCGACAGACTCAATGAAAAACTGTTTTTT
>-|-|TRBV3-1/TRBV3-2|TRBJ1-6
CASSQVQGNSPLHF
TGTGCCAGCAGCCAAGTTCAGGGCAATTCACCCCTCCACTTT
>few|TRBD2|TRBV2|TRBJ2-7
CASRGLAGVFEQYF
TGTGCCAGCAGAGGACTAGCGGGAGTATTCGAGCAGTACTTC
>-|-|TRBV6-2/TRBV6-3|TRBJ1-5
CASSGAGVPTNQPQHF
TGTGCCAGCAGCGGGGCCGGAGTCCCAACAAATCAGCCCCAGCATTTT
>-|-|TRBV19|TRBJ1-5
CASTRLGGDNQPQHF
TGTGCCAGTACCCGCTTGGGGGGGGACAACCAGCCCCAGCATTTT
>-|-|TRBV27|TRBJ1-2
CASSGRGGRDGYTF
TGTGCCAGCAGTGGCCGCGGCGGGAGGGATGGCTACACCTTC
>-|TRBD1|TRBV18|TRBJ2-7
CASSLDRSSYEQYF
TGTGCCAGCTCCCTGGACAGGAGCTCCTACGAGCAGTACTTC
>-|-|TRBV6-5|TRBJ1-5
CASRARGGDQPQHF
TGTGCCAGCAGGGCGAGGGGAGGAGATCAGCCCCAGCATTTT
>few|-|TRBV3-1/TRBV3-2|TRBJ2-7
CASSQERGGQYF
TGTGCCAGCAGCCAAGAGCGGGGTGGGCAGTACTTC
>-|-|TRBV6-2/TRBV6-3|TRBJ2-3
CASSLRVGGDTQYF
TGTGCCAGCAGCTTACGAGTGGGGGGAGATACGCAGTATTTT
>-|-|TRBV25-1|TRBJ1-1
CASSDPRGYSAEAFF
TGTGCCAGCAGTGATCCCCGCGGGTATAGTGCTGAAGCTTTCTTT
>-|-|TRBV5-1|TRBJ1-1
CASSFDRDTEAFF
TGCGCCAGCAGCTTTGACAGAGATACTGAAGCTTTCTTT
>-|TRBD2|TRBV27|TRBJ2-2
CASSSLTSGRANTGELFF
TGTGCCAGCAGTTCCCTGACTAGCGGGAGAGCGAACACCGGGGAGCTGTTTTTT
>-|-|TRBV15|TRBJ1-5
CATSRDRARGAGRLQHF
TGTGCCACCAGCAGAGATAGGGCACGGGGTGCGGGGCGGCTCCAGCATTTT
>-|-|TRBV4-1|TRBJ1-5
CASSQGLGGGGNQPQHF
TGCGCCAGCAGCCAAGGACTGGGGGGTGGAGGAAATCAGCCCCAGCATTTT
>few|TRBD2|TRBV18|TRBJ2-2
CASSPLPLAGGRTGELFF
TGTGCCAGCTCACCCTTACCGCTCGCGGGAGGAAGGACCGGGGAGCTGTTTTTT